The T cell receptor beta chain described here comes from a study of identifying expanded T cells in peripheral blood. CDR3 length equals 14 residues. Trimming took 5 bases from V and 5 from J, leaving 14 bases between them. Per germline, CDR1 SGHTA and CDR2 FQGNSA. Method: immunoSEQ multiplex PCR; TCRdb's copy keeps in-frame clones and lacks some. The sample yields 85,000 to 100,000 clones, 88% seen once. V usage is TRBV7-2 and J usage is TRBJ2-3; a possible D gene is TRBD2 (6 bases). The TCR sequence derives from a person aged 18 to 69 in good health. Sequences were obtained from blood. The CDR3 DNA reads TGTGCCAGCAGCCCCCGTCTAGCGATAGATACGCAGTATTTT. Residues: CASSPRLAIDTQYF.